The rows below give T cell receptor beta chains drawn from one sample of a study of blood T cell repertoires in COVID-19. The protocol was immunoSEQ multiplex PCR, while the TCRdb copy is restricted to in-frame clones and leaves out a portion. The sample has tens of thousands of clones; approximately 86% are singletons. The specimen was peripheral blood. The origin of the receptors is a woman aged 80 or over with active COVID-19. CDR3s include the opening cysteine and the closing phenylalanine or tryptophan. The D gene is left open where the match is weak. A clone size is listed for some rows: how often the clone was seen (once, few, many), or a class if it is expanded.

v_call	j_call	clone_size	d_call	cdr3_nt	cdr3_aa
TRBV19	TRBJ2-3	.	TRBD1	TGTGCCAGTAGCGACAGGGGCGGGGAAGATACGCAGTATTTT	CASSDRGGEDTQYF
TRBV4-3	TRBJ1-1	.	TRBD1	TGCGCCAGCAGCCCTACAGGGGGCGCGATGAACACTGAAGCTTTCTTT	CASSPTGGAMNTEAFF
TRBV20-1	TRBJ2-1	.	.	TGCAGTGCTAGTAACCCCTCCGGCGCGGCCTCCTACAATGAGCAGTTCTTC	CSASNPSGAASYNEQFF
TRBV21-1	TRBJ1-1	.	.	TGTGCCAGCAGCGCCACAGGGGAAGATGAAGCTTTCTTT	CASSATGEDEAFF
TRBV27	TRBJ2-1	.	.	TGTGCCAGCAGGAGCTTAGATGAGCAGTTCTTC	CASRSLDEQFF
TRBV11-3	TRBJ2-5	few	TRBD1	TGTGCCAGCAGCTTGGGCAGGGGGACGTCCCGAGAGACCCAGTACTTC	CASSLGRGTSRETQYF
TRBV5-1	TRBJ2-7	.	TRBD1	TGCGCCAGCAGCTTGAATACGAGGCAGGGGGCAAATACCTACGAGCAGTACTTC	CASSLNTRQGANTYEQYF
TRBV6-2/TRBV6-3	TRBJ2-7	.	.	TGTGCCAGCAGTCACACCGGGACATCTTCCTACGAGCAGTACTTC	CASSHTGTSSYEQYF
TRBV10-3	TRBJ1-1	.	.	TGTGCCATCAGCCCCGGGACATCCTCCGACACTGAAGCTTTCTTT	CAISPGTSSDTEAFF
TRBV5-5	TRBJ2-5	few	.	TGTGCCAGCAGCTTGGCCTCGGGCGGGGCAGAGACCCAGTACTTC	CASSLASGGAETQYF
TRBV7-9	TRBJ2-1	.	.	TGTGCCCCTCGAGGCAATCCGCTCCTGAATGAGCAGTTCTTC	CAPRGNPLLNEQFF
TRBV6-1	TRBJ2-3	.	TRBD2	TGTGCCAGCAGTGGTCCCTTGGGGCGGGGGGCGAGAGATACGCAGTATTTT	CASSGPLGRGARDTQYF
TRBV12-3/TRBV12-4	TRBJ1-2	.	.	TGTGCCAGCAGCCGTTCAGTCTATGGCTACACCTTC	CASSRSVYGYTF
TRBV6-5	TRBJ2-1	.	TRBD2	TGTGCCAGCGGAAAGTTAGCGGGGGCAGCCCCTTTCTTC	CASGKLAGAAPFF
TRBV30	TRBJ1-4	.	.	TGTGCCTGGAGCCCAGCGGACAGCTCGGGGGAAAAACTGTTTTTT	CAWSPADSSGEKLFF
TRBV11-3	TRBJ2-2	.	TRBD2	TGTGCCAGCAGCCCTAGCGGGGGGGCTACCGGGGAGCTGTTTTTT	CASSPSGGATGELFF
TRBV5-6	TRBJ1-4	once	TRBD1	TGTGCCAGCAGTCGTCAGGGGGGTGCAACTAATGAAAAACTGTTTTTT	CASSRQGGATNEKLFF
TRBV4-1	TRBJ2-3	.	.	TGCGCCAGCAGTGAGGGACTGAGGGATACGCAGTATTTT	CASSEGLRDTQYF
TRBV4-3	TRBJ2-3	.	TRBD2	TGCGCCAGCAGCCCCCAGCGGGGATTCACAGATACGCAGTATTTT	CASSPQRGFTDTQYF
TRBV5-1	TRBJ2-1	.	TRBD1	TGCGCCAGCAGCTGGGGACAGGGGAACGACAATGAGCAGTTCTTC	CASSWGQGNDNEQFF
TRBV6-5	TRBJ1-1	.	.	TGTGCCAGCAGTCGCGGGGGGAACACTGAAGCTTTCTTT	CASSRGGNTEAFF
TRBV10-1	TRBJ2-3	.	TRBD2	TGCGCCAGCAGTGACCCGGGACTAGCGGGGGTAGCAGATACGCAGTATTTT	CASSDPGLAGVADTQYF
TRBV11-2	TRBJ2-1	.	.	TGTGCCAGCAGTAGCTACGTCTTGGATGAGCAGTTCTTC	CASSSYVLDEQFF
TRBV4-3	TRBJ1-2	once	TRBD1	TGCGCCAGCAGCCCCGAACAGGGGAGGAGCTATGGCTACACCTTC	CASSPEQGRSYGYTF
TRBV2	TRBJ2-5	once	.	TGTGCCAGCAGTGAAAAACGGGGACAAGAGACCCAGTACTTC	CASSEKRGQETQYF
TRBV7-9	TRBJ1-1	.	TRBD1	TGTGCCAGCAGCTTGACAGGGGGCACGAACACTGAAGCTTTCTTT	CASSLTGGTNTEAFF
TRBV19	TRBJ2-2	.	.	TGTGCCAGTTCAGAGTACGGGACACTGAACACCGGGGAGCTGTTTTTT	CASSEYGTLNTGELFF
TRBV5-5	TRBJ2-5	.	TRBD2	TGTGCCAGCAGCTTCTCGCGGGGGGGCCGGGAGACCCAGTACTTC	CASSFSRGGRETQYF
TRBV6-5	TRBJ1-4	once	.	TGTGCCACCGCAACAGGGCGTGTTGAAAAACTGTTTTTT	CATATGRVEKLFF
TRBV4-3	TRBJ2-1	.	.	TGCGCCAGCAGCCAAGAAAATTTGAGGTTCAATGAGCAGTTCTTC	CASSQENLRFNEQFF
TRBV5-4	TRBJ2-5	.	TRBD1	TGTGCCAGCAGCTTGGAAGGACAGGGGTTAGAGACCCAGTACTTC	CASSLEGQGLETQYF
TRBV9	TRBJ1-3	.	.	TGTGCCAGCAGCCCACGGGGAAACACCATATATTTT	CASSPRGNTIYF
TRBV6-2/TRBV6-3	TRBJ1-5	.	TRBD1	TGTGCCAGCAGCCCGGACAGGGGACCCAATCAGCCCCAGCATTTT	CASSPDRGPNQPQHF
TRBV27	TRBJ1-1	.	.	TGTGCCAGCAGACAACAGGGAAACACTGAAGCTTTCTTT	CASRQQGNTEAFF
TRBV18	TRBJ2-3	.	TRBD1	TGTGCCAGCTCACCGACAGGGGCCACAGATACGCAGTATTTT	CASSPTGATDTQYF
TRBV6-9	TRBJ2-5	.	.	TGTGCCAGCAGTTTCCGCAGGGTTCCGAAAGAGACCCAGTACTTC	CASSFRRVPKETQYF
TRBV24-1	TRBJ1-6	.	TRBD1	TGTGCCACCAGTGATCAACGACTTCAGGGGGGTCAGGCCCTCCACTTT	CATSDQRLQGGQALHF
TRBV6-2/TRBV6-3	TRBJ1-1	.	TRBD1	TGTGCCAGCAGTAATATCGGGACAGGGGGGAATGTAGCTTTCTTT	CASSNIGTGGNVAFF
TRBV24-1	TRBJ2-3	.	TRBD1	TGTGCCACCAGTGATTTGCGGGGACAGGGGGGCCAATCCTCTACGCAGTATTTT	CATSDLRGQGGQSSTQYF
TRBV10-1	TRBJ2-1	once	TRBD2	TGCGCCAGCAGTGAGCCATGCAGCGGGGCCTACAATGAGCAGTTCTTC	CASSEPCSGAYNEQFF
TRBV7-9	TRBJ1-1	.	TRBD1	TGTGCCAGCAGCTTCGGGACAGCGATGAACACTGAAGCTTTCTTT	CASSFGTAMNTEAFF
TRBV28	TRBJ2-7	.	TRBD2	TGTGCCAGCTCCCCCTGGACTAGCGGGGGCCGTGAGTACTTC	CASSPWTSGGREYF
TRBV27	TRBJ1-1	.	.	TGTGCCAGCAGTCCTACCCCCCAGGGGATCACTGAAGCTTTCTTT	CASSPTPQGITEAFF
TRBV5-1	TRBJ1-2	.	TRBD1	TGCGCCAGCAGCTTGGATTGGACAGGGGGCATCAACTATGGCTACACCTTC	CASSLDWTGGINYGYTF
TRBV11-2	TRBJ1-2	once	.	TGTGCCAGCAGTTACCCCACCCACAGTAACTATGGCTACACCTTC	CASSYPTHSNYGYTF
TRBV2	TRBJ2-7	once	TRBD1	TGTGCCAGCAGTCCCGGGACAGGGGGCTCGACTGGGTACTTC	CASSPGTGGSTGYF
TRBV5-4	TRBJ2-6	.	.	TGTGCCAGCACCCGAGACTACTCTGGGGCCAACGTCCTGACTTTC	CASTRDYSGANVLTF
TRBV6-1	TRBJ2-5	.	TRBD1	TGTGCCAGCAGTGGGACCGGCGGACAGGGCCAAGAGACCCAGTACTTC	CASSGTGGQGQETQYF
TRBV5-4	TRBJ2-7	.	TRBD1	TGTGCCAGCAGCTTGGGTACAGGGGCGCAATACGAGCAGTACTTC	CASSLGTGAQYEQYF
TRBV5-1	TRBJ2-3	.	.	TGCGCCAGCAGCTCTACACGGGTTAGCACAGATACGCAGTATTTT	CASSSTRVSTDTQYF
TRBV27	TRBJ2-3	.	TRBD1	TGTGCCACCGGAGGGACAGGGGTCACGGATACGCAGTATTTT	CATGGTGVTDTQYF
TRBV6-5	TRBJ1-1	.	TRBD1	TGTGCCAGCAGCCGAGAGGGGGCAAACACTGAAGCTTTCTTT	CASSREGANTEAFF
TRBV25-1	TRBJ2-3	.	.	TGTGCCAGCAGTGGACGAGGGGGCGGGGGCACAGATACGCAGTATTTT	CASSGRGGGGTDTQYF
TRBV21-1	TRBJ2-2	.	.	TGTGCCAGCAGCAAAGCCAGGGGGACTAGCGGGAACACCGGGGAGCTGTTTTTT	CASSKARGTSGNTGELFF
TRBV7-2	TRBJ2-2	.	.	TGTGCCAGCAGCAGGGGCCTGACGAACACCGGGGAGCTGTTTTTT	CASSRGLTNTGELFF